This T cell receptor beta chain was captured in a study of CD8 T cells in Susac syndrome. Overall study results and limits: The study conceded that relatively few individuals underwent its TCR sequencing and HLA analysis.

The CDR3 contains 13 residues. Looked up from germline, CDR1 is SQVTM and CDR2 is ANQGSEA. The V gene lost 1 base and the J gene lost 5 bases, with 10 bases spanning the gap. Points on this clonotype: The target antigen is unknown.

Healthy donors constituted the control group, matched for age and sex. TEMRA cells were enriched by FACS, and CD4+ and CD8+ T cells were negatively isolated. With random hexamers, reverse transcription was performed on about 0.45 to 1 ug of RNA. Amplification of TCR beta CDR3 spanned 54 Vbeta and 13 Jbeta via immunoSEQ multiplex PCR. Using its own MiXCR run on the immunoSEQ multiplex PCR reads, TCRdb lists one record per CDR3 protein. The table has about 210,000 distinct CDR3 sequences, 90% to 95% seen once. The V gene is TRBV29-1, the J gene TRBJ2-3; no reliable D call. The TCR was taken from a human donor in good health. The sample comprised CD4+ T cells from PBMCs. CDR3 amino acids: CSVEVSLGDTQYF. CDR3 DNA sequence: TGCAGCGTTGAAGTCAGTTTGGGAGATACGCAGTATTTT.